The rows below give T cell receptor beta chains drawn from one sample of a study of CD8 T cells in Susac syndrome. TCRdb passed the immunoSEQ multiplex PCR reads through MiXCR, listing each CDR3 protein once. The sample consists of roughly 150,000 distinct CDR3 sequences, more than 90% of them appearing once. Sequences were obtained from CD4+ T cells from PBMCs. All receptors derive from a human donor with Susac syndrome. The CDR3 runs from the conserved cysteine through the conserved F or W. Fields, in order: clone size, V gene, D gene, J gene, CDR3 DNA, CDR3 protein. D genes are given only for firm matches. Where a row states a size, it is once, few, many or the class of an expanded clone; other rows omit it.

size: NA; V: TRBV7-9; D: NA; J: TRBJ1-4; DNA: TGTGCCAGCAGCTTATTCGCAACTAATGAAAAACTGTTTTTT; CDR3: CASSLFATNEKLFF
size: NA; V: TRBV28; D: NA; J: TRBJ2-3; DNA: TGTGCCAGCAGTCGGCCTGGGGGCGCAGATACGCAGTATTTT; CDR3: CASSRPGGADTQYF
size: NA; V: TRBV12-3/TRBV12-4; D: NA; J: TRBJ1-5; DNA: TGTGCCAGCAGTTTGAACAGAAATCAGCCCCAGCATTTT; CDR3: CASSLNRNQPQHF
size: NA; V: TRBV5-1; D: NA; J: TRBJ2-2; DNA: TGCGCCAGCAGCTCCCTTGTAGGACCCACCGGGGAGCTGTTTTTT; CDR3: CASSSLVGPTGELFF
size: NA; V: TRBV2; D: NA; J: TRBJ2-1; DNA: TGTGCCAGCAGTGACGCAAACCCAAAGCAGTTCTTC; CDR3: CASSDANPKQFF
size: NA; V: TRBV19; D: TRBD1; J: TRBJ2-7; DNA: TGTGCCAGTAGTTGGACAGGGAACTCCTACGAGCAGTACTTC; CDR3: CASSWTGNSYEQYF
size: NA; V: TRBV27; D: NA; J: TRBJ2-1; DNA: TGTGCCAGCAGTTTATCACTAGACTCCTACAATGAGCAGTTCTTC; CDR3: CASSLSLDSYNEQFF
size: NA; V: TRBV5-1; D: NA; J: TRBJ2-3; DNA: TGCGCCAGCAGCCCAGACGGGCTAAATAGGGATACGCAGTATTTT; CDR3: CASSPDGLNRDTQYF
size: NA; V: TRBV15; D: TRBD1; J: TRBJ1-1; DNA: TGTGCCACCAGCAGGTGGGACAGTCCGAACACTGAAGCTTTCTTT; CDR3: CATSRWDSPNTEAFF
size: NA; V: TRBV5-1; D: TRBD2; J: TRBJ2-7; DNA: TGCGCCAGCAGTCTCCTGGGAGGGGCCTCGACCTACGAGCAGTACTTC; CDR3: CASSLLGGASTYEQYF
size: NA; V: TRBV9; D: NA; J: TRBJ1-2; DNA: TGTGCCAGCAGCGTAGTTGAGGGGTCCGTCACCTTC; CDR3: CASSVVEGSVTF
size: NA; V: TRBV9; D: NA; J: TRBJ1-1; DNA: TGTGCCAGCAGCCCCCGGGCAGGGCTCACCATGAACACTGAAGCTTTCTTT; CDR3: CASSPRAGLTMNTEAFF
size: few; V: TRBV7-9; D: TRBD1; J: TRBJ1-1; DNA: TGTGCCAGCAGTTGGGACAGGGGTTCCACTGAAGCTTTCTTT; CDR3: CASSWDRGSTEAFF
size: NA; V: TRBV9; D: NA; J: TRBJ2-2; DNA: TGTGCCAGCAGCGCCCGGACAACCCCCGGGGAGCTGTTTTTT; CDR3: CASSARTTPGELFF
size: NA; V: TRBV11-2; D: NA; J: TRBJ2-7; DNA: TGTGCCAGCAGCCCTAGGGGCAGGCAGGGTTACGAGCAGTACTTC; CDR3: CASSPRGRQGYEQYF
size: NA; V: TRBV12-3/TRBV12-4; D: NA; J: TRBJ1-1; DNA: TGTGCCAGCCGCCAGGACCCGTCGGGAACTGAAGCTTTCTTT; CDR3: CASRQDPSGTEAFF
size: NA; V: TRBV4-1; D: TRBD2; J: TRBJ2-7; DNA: TGCGCCAGCAGCCAACTAGCGGGGGGACCCTACGAGCAGTACTTC; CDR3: CASSQLAGGPYEQYF
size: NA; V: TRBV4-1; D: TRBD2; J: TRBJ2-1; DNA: TGCGCCAGCAGCCCCCTAGCGGGAGTAGACAATGAGCAGTTCTTC; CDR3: CASSPLAGVDNEQFF
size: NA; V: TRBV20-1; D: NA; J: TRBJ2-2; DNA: TGCAGTGCTGACCGGTACGGGAACACCGGGGAGCTGTTTTTT; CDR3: CSADRYGNTGELFF
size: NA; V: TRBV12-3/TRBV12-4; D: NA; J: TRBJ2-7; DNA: TGTGCCAGCAGTCCCGGGAGGGGGCACGGCTCCGGTTTCGGGGAGCAGTACTTC; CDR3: CASSPGRGHGSGFGEQYF
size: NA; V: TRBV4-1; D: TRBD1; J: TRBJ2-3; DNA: TGCGCCAGCAGCCAAGATCGGGACAGGGGACGCCATACGCAGTATTTT; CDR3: CASSQDRDRGRHTQYF
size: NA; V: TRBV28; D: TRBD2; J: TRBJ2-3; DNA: TGTGCCAGCCCCCCCCGGACTAGCGGAGGCAAGGAGGGAGATACGCAGTATTTT; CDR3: CASPPRTSGGKEGDTQYF
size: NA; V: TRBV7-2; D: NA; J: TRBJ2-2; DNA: TGTGCCAGCAGCTCCCGGGCCACCGGGGAGCTGTTTTTT; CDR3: CASSSRATGELFF
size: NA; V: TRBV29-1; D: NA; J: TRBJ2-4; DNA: TGCAGCGTCATCTCGTCGGGGGCCAAAAACATTCAGTACTTC; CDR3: CSVISSGAKNIQYF
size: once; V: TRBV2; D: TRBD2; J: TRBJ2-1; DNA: TGTGCCAGCAGAGCGGGACTAGCGGGAGAGGGGCAGTTCTTC; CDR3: CASRAGLAGEGQFF
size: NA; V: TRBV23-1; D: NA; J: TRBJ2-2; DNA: TGCGCCAGCAGTCAACGGACTCCCGGCCGGGAGCTGTTTTTT; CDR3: CASSQRTPGRELFF
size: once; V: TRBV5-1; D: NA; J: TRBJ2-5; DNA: TGCGCCAGCAGCTTGTACACTAGGAGACAAGAGACCCAGTACTTC; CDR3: CASSLYTRRQETQYF
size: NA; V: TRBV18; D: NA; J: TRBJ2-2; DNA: TGTGCCAGCTCCCCGGACTACACCGGGGAGCTGTTTTTT; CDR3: CASSPDYTGELFF
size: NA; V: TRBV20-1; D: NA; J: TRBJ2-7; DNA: TGCAGTGCTATGGGTACTAGTTCCTACGAGCAGTACTTC; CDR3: CSAMGTSSYEQYF
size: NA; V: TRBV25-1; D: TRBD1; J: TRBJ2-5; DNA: TGTGCCAGCAGTGGCACAGGGGGCGCGGGGACCCAGTACTTC; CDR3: CASSGTGGAGTQYF
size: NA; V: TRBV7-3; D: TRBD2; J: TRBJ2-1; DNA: TGTGCCAGCAGCTTAGCTAGCGGTTACAATGAGCAGTTCTTC; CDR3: CASSLASGYNEQFF
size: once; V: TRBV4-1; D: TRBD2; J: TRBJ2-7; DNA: TGCGCCAGCAGCCAAGTGGAGGGAGGGACCTACGAGCAGTACTTC; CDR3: CASSQVEGGTYEQYF
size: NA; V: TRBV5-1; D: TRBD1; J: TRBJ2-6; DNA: TGCGCCAGCAGCTCGGACAGGGGTGGTTCTGGGGCCAACGTCCTGACTTTC; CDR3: CASSSDRGGSGANVLTF
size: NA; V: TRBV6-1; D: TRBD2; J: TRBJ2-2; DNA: TGTGGAGGGGGTAGCGGGATCACCGGGGAGCTGTTTTTT; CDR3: CGGGSGITGELFF
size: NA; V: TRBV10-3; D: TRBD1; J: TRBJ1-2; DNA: TGTGCCATCAGTGGGACAGGGGATGGCTACACCTTC; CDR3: CAISGTGDGYTF
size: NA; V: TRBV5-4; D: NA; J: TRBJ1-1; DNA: TGTGCCAGCAGCCGGAACACTGAAGCTTTCTTT; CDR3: CASSRNTEAFF
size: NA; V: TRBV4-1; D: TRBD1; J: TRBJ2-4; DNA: TGCGCCAGCAGCCAGCCCCCGGGGACAGGGGAAGCCAAAAACATTCAGTACTTC; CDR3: CASSQPPGTGEAKNIQYF
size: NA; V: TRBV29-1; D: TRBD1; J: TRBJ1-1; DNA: TGCAGCGTCAGGGACAGGGGCGGAGGGAACACTGAAGCTTTCTTT; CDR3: CSVRDRGGGNTEAFF
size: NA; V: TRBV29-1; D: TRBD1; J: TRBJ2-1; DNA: TGCAGCGTTGTCCAGGGGACAGGAGTTTGGGAGCAGTTCTTC; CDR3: CSVVQGTGVWEQFF
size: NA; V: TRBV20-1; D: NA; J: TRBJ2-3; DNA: TGCAGTGCTATACCTTGGGGGGCAGATACGCAGTATTTT; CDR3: CSAIPWGADTQYF
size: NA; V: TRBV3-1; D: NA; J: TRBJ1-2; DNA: TGTGCCAGCAGCCCCGGGATGCTCGGCTACACCTTC; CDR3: CASSPGMLGYTF
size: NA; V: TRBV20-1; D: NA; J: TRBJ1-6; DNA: TGCAGTGGGACAGCCGCCTATAATTCACCCCTCCACTTT; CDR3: CSGTAAYNSPLHF
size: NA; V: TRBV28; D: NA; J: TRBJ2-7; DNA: TGTGCCAGCCGGGGGTCGGGGTCTCTGTTCTACGAGCAGTACTTC; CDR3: CASRGSGSLFYEQYF
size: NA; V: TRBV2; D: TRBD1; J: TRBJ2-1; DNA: TGTGCCAGCAGTGAAGCCGGACAGGGCGGTGAGCAGTTCTTC; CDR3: CASSEAGQGGEQFF
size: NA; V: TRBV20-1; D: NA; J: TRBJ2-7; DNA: TGCAGTGCTCCCGGGGCCGGGGACGAGCAGTACTTC; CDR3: CSAPGAGDEQYF
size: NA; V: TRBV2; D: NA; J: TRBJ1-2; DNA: TGTGCCAGCACCCAGGGGTCGGGGGGCTACACCTTC; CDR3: CASTQGSGGYTF
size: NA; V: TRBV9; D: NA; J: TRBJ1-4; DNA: TGTGCCAGCAGCGTAGGTGAGGGGGGTGAAAAACTGTTTTTT; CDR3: CASSVGEGGEKLFF
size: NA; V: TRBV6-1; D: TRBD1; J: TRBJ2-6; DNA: TGTGCCAGCAGAGACACAGGGGCCGGGTCTGGGGCCAACGTCCTGACTTTC; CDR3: CASRDTGAGSGANVLTF
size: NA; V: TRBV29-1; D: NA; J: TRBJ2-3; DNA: TGCAGCGTCTCTCCAGCGGTTCGGTTTGATACGCAGTATTTT; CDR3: CSVSPAVRFDTQYF
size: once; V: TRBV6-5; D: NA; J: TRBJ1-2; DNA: TGTGCCAGCAGGGCCGGGGGGTCCTATGGCTACACCTTC; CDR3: CASRAGGSYGYTF
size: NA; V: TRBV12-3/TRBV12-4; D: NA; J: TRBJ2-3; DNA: TGTGCCAGCAGCCCAACCCGGGGTACGCAGTATTTT; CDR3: CASSPTRGTQYF